This T cell receptor (beta chain) is from a study of PD-1 blockade in mismatch repair-deficient tumors. Here immunoSEQ multiplex PCR was the method, and the copy in TCRdb shows in-frame clones only, minus some. The sample holds about 68,000 clones, approximately 82% seen once. This CDR3 spans 15 amino acids. Germline V gives CDR1 SGHAT, CDR2 FQNNGV. The ends were cut back, 4 bases at V and 11 bases at J, with 23 bases in the middle. The rearrangement uses TRBV11-2 and TRBJ1-1, with a weak D call TRBD1 (6 bases). This sample comprised peripheral blood, obtained 2 weeks after starting pembrolizumab. The clonotype comes from an adult with mismatch repair-deficient cancer. In DNA form, the CDR3 reads TGTGCCAGCAGCTCGTCCGGGACACTCGTCGGGGAGGCTTTCTTT. This sequence encodes CASSSSGTLVGEAFF.